The rows below give T cell receptor beta chains drawn from one sample of a study of CD8+ T cells in alopecia areata. TCRdb's copy holds only in-frame clones and misses some; the assay was immunoSEQ multiplex PCR. Seen here are some 150,000 clones, approximately 59% observed once, and the top ten hold 15% to 20%. Sequencing was performed on CD4+ T cells sorted from blood, taken at approximately week 60, from a patient treated with tofacitinib. These receptors were collected from a human donor with alopecia areata. The CDR3 runs from the conserved cysteine through the conserved F or W. The order of the fields is D gene, clone size, J gene, V gene, CDR3 protein, CDR3 DNA. D genes are given only for firm matches. Size is omitted from some rows. Given values are once, few, many or a class for expanded clones.

NA	NA	TRBJ2-6	TRBV30	CAWLRSSLQSGANVLTF	TGTGCCTGGCTAAGGAGCAGCCTACAATCTGGGGCCAACGTCCTGACTTTC
NA	NA	TRBJ2-7	TRBV27	CASSLFTTGTHTYEQYF	TGTGCCAGCAGTTTATTCACCACCGGGACACACACCTACGAGCAGTACTTC
TRBD1	NA	TRBJ2-7	TRBV5-1	CASSPGQGTNEQYF	TGCGCCAGCAGTCCCGGACAGGGGACGAACGAGCAGTACTTC
NA	NA	TRBJ1-4	TRBV2	CASSDRAPGEEKLFF	TGTGCCAGCAGTGACCGGGCCCCCGGCGAGGAAAAACTGTTTTTT
NA	NA	TRBJ2-4	TRBV28	CASSGTDWGLGDIQYF	TGTGCCAGCTCGGGTACGGATTGGGGCCTGGGGGACATTCAGTACTTC
TRBD2	NA	TRBJ2-5	TRBV10-3	CAISLAGSETQYF	TGTGCCATCAGTCTAGCGGGGTCAGAGACCCAGTACTTC
TRBD2	NA	TRBJ2-3	TRBV7-9	CAGAGVTDTQYF	TGTGCCGGAGCGGGGGTCACAGATACGCAGTATTTT
TRBD1	NA	TRBJ2-6	TRBV10-2	CASWPPTGLAGANVLTF	TGCGCCAGCTGGCCCCCGACAGGGCTCGCAGGGGCCAACGTCCTGACTTTC
TRBD1	few	TRBJ2-7	TRBV30	CAWSTGQGVEQYF	TGTGCCTGGAGCACGGGACAGGGGGTCGAGCAGTACTTC
TRBD1	once	TRBJ2-3	TRBV5-4	CASSLFSGGPDTQYF	TGTGCCAGCAGCTTGTTTTCAGGGGGCCCAGATACGCAGTATTTT
TRBD1	few	TRBJ2-5	TRBV7-9	CASSTGTGGSQMYQETQYF	TGTGCCAGCAGCACTGGGACAGGGGGATCGCAAATGTACCAAGAGACCCAGTACTTC
NA	NA	TRBJ1-6	TRBV18	CASSPLSPTLESNSPLHF	TGTGCCAGCTCACCACTCTCACCGACCCTTGAATCTAATTCACCCCTCCACTTT
NA	NA	TRBJ1-1	TRBV30	CAWRGNTEAFF	TGTGCCTGGAGGGGAAACACTGAAGCTTTCTTT
TRBD2	NA	TRBJ2-7	TRBV4-1	CASSQGTSGGYYEQYF	TGCGCCAGCAGCCAAGGGACTAGCGGGGGGTACTACGAGCAGTACTTC
NA	once	TRBJ2-5	TRBV29-1	CSVGRSAGQETQYF	TGCAGCGTTGGTAGGAGTGCAGGGCAAGAGACCCAGTACTTC
NA	NA	TRBJ1-6	TRBV12-5	CASGLVLGQYNSPLHF	TGTGCTAGTGGTTTGGTACTCGGGCAGTATAATTCACCCCTCCACTTT
NA	few	TRBJ1-1	TRBV18	CASSPPWGGTEAFF	TGTGCCAGCTCACCACCCTGGGGGGGCACTGAAGCTTTCTTT
TRBD1	NA	TRBJ2-7	TRBV2	CASSEPGQKEIIYEQYF	TGTGCCAGCAGCGAACCGGGACAGAAAGAGATAATCTACGAGCAGTACTTC
NA	once	TRBJ1-2	TRBV30	CAWDRLHPYGYTF	TGTGCCTGGGACAGGCTACATCCTTATGGCTACACCTTC
TRBD1	NA	TRBJ2-3	TRBV29-1	CSVGQGIGDTQYF	TGCAGCGTGGGACAGGGGATCGGAGATACGCAGTATTTT
NA	NA	TRBJ2-7	TRBV5-1	CASSLWQQYEQYF	TGCGCCAGCAGCTTGTGGCAGCAATACGAGCAGTACTTC
NA	NA	TRBJ2-3	TRBV30	CAWKVRDTQYF	TGTGCCTGGAAAGTTAGGGATACGCAGTATTTT